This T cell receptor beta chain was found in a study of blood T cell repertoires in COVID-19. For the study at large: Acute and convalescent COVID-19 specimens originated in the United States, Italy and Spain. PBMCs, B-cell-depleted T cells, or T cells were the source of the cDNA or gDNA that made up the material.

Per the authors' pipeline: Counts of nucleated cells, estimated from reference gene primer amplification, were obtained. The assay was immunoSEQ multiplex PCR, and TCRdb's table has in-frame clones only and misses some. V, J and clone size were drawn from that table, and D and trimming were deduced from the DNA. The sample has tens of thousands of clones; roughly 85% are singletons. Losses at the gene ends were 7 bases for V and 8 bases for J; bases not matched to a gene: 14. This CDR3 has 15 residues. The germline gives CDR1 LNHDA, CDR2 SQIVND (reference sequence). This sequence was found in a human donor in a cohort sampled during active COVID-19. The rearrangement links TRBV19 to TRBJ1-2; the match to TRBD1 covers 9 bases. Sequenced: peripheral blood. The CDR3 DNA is TGTGCCAGTACCCACCAACAACAGGGGGCGGAGGGCTACACCTTC. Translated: CASTHQQQGAEGYTF.